This T cell receptor beta chain originates from a study of a mutant IDH1 vaccine in newly diagnosed glioma. Study context: Treatment recipients were approximately 60% male and about 40% female, and their mean age was about 39 years. Earlier treatment was radiotherapy, temozolomide, or both, with most getting both.

The method was immunoSEQ multiplex PCR; TCRdb's version includes in-frame clones alone and lacks a portion of them. This sample yields about 74,000 clones, of which around 87% are seen a single time; roughly 2% belongs to the top ten. For this clone: Its specificity is not known.

Time point denoted: week 35, safety follow-up. Every single dose of the vaccine, 300 ug of mutant IDH1 20-mer peptide, came with topical imiquimod. Germline V gene sequence: CDR1 SGDLS, CDR2 YYNGEE. The CDR3 extends over 15 amino acids. Trimming cost V 0 bases and J 1 base, with 9 bases left between them. V usage is TRBV9 and J usage is TRBJ2-3; D perhaps matches TRBD1 (6 bases). The specimen was PBMCs, collected from a glioma patient whose treatment included an IDH1 peptide vaccine. The TCR originated in a young man with glioma. CDR3 region: CASSVVGAGTDTQYF. The CDR3 DNA reads as TGTGCCAGCAGCGTAGTGGGGGCGGGCACAGATACGCAGTATTTT.